This passage covers 9 T cell receptor beta chains from one sample sequenced in a study of blood T cell repertoires in COVID-19. Generated by immunoSEQ multiplex PCR, the TCRdb table keeps only in-frame clones and is missing some. Of fewer than 250,000 clones listed, 75% to 90% are singletons. What was sequenced was peripheral blood. The receptors were sampled from a man between 60 and 75 years old with acute or convalescent COVID-19.

CDR3 nucleotides: TGCAGTGCTAGTAGTCTATTGAACTATGGCTACACCTTC. Translation gives CSASSLLNYGYTF. The chain links TRBV20-1 to TRBJ1-2, with unresolved D. This CDR3 region has 13 residues. Germline V lookup: CDR1 DFQATT, CDR2 SNEGSKA (reference sequence). Trimming pared 3 bases from V and 2 bases from J, leaving 10 bases between.

The chain has TRBV19 and TRBJ1-2, with D possibly TRBD1 on 6 matching bases. The CDR3 totals 15 residues. Trimming left V 6 bases short and J 7 bases short, with 21 bases between. In germline, CDR1 is LNHDA, CDR2 SQIVND (reference sequence). This CDR3 is CASSQATGSVGGYTF. In DNA form, the CDR3 reads TGTGCCAGTAGCCAAGCGACAGGCTCGGTCGGTGGCTACACCTTC. The full variable domain, in which reference TRBV19 and TRBJ1-2 provide the parts outside the CDR3, is DGGITQSPKYLFRKEGQNVTLSCEQNLNHDAMYWYRQDPGQGLRLIYYSQIVNDFQKGDIAEGYSVSREKKESFPLTVTSAQKNPTAFYLCASSQATGSVGGYTFGSGTRLTVV.

V usage is TRBV4-2 and J usage is TRBJ2-3; 10 bases are shared with TRBD2. Germline V gene lookup returns CDR1 LGHNA and CDR2 YNFKEQ. V lost 4 bases and J lost 1; bases outside the gene matches: 23. CDR3 length equals 22 residues. In DNA, the CDR3 is TGTGCCAGCAGCCTACGCACCCCAAAGGTGAGTGGAGGGACTAGCGGCACAGATACGCAGTATTTT. Protein product: CASSLRTPKVSGGTSGTDTQYF.

The chain employs TRBV7-9 and TRBJ2-1, with 7 bases that match TRBD1. Losses at the gene ends were 1 base for V and 10 bases for J; bases not matched to a gene: 4. Germline V CDR1 and CDR2: SEHNR, FQNEAQ (reference sequence). The CDR3 consists of 13 residues. CDR3 sequence: CASSLDYRGEQFF. The CDR3 DNA follows: TGTGCCAGCAGCTTAGATTACAGGGGAGAGCAGTTCTTC.

The chain employs TRBV9 and TRBJ2-7; TRBD2 matches 9 bases. In germline, CDR1 is SGDLS, CDR2 YYNGEE. The junction had 5 bases not matched to a gene; V was cut back by 3 bases and J by 1 base. The CDR3 length is 15 residues. CDR3 nucleotide sequence: TGTGCCAGCAGCGGTGGGACTAGCAAGTCCTACGAGCAGTACTTC. It encodes CASSGGTSKSYEQYF.

The V gene is TRBV6-5, the J gene TRBJ2-7; 7 nucleotides line up with TRBD2. The CDR3 is made up of 14 amino acids. Germline trimming cut 2 bases from V and 4 bases from J; bases unmatched to any gene: 5. Germline CDR1 is MNHEY and CDR2 is SVGAGI. CDR3 DNA sequence: TGTGCCAGCAGTTACGGGACTACCTCTTACGAGCAGTACTTC. Amino acids: CASSYGTTSYEQYF.

This chain links TRBV19 with TRBJ1-1, with a weak D call TRBD1 (6 bases). From germline, CDR1 is LNHDA and CDR2 SQIVND (reference sequence). The CDR3 loop spans 12 amino acids. V was pared by 4 bases and J by 7 bases, with 10 bases between. CDR3 in DNA: TGTGCCAGTAGTACAGAACAGGGTGAAGCTTTCTTT. It codes for CASSTEQGEAFF.

The CDR3 DNA reads as TGTGCCAGCAGCTTAAGCGAACGGGAACAGGAAAAACTGTTTTTT. This codes for CASSLSEREQEKLFF. V usage is TRBV7-9 and J usage is TRBJ1-4; D is unclear. V lost 2 bases to trimming and J lost 8 bases, with 15 bases between them. CDR3 length equals 15 residues. Germline V gives CDR1 SEHNR, CDR2 FQNEAQ (reference sequence).

The chain combines TRBV25-1 with TRBJ1-5; the match to TRBD1 covers 10 bases. Losses at the gene ends were 1 base for V and 7 bases for J; bases not matched to a gene: 7. This CDR3 comprises 16 residues. Germline CDR1 reads MGHDK; CDR2 reads SYGVNS. DNA of the CDR3: TGTGCCAGCAGTGAATCCGGGGGGACAGGGGACCAGCCCCAGCATTTT. This gives the protein CASSESGGTGDQPQHF.